Presented here are 30 T cell receptor beta chains from one specimen sequenced in a study of neurological immune-mediated disorders. Using its own MiXCR run on the 5' RACE reads, TCRdb lists one record per CDR3 protein. The data show 25,000 to 35,000 distinct CDR3 sequences, roughly 15% seen once. Sequences were obtained from PBMCs. The origin of the receptors is a man in his 70s in good health.

This clonotype appeared many times. The chain carries TRBV20-1 and TRBJ2-6, with D unresolved. The CDR3 covers 13 residues. The V gene's germline CDR1 is DFQATT and CDR2 SNEGSKA (reference sequence). V dropped 0 bases and J dropped 2 bases, with 2 bases sitting between them. The CDR3 DNA is TGCAGTGCTAGAGACCCTGGGGCCAACGTCCTGACTTTC. Protein product: CSARDPGANVLTF.

This clonotype was counted at least ten times. V usage is TRBV7-2 and J usage is TRBJ2-3; 7 bases align to TRBD2. The junction had 17 bases not matched to a gene; V was cut back by 4 bases and J by 7 bases. This CDR3 region has 17 residues. The V gene's germline CDR1 is SGHTA and CDR2 FQGNSA. This CDR3 reads CASSWDLSGTIVHTQYF. The CDR3 nucleotides are TGTGCCAGCAGCTGGGATTTAAGCGGGACTATTGTGCATACGCAGTATTTT. The full variable domain, its missing parts supplied by reference TRBV7-2 and TRBJ2-3, is GAGVSQSPSNKVTEKGKDVELRCDPISGHTALYWYRQSLGQGLEFLIYFQGNSAPDKSGLPSDRFSAERTGGSVSTLTIQRTQQEDSAVYLCASSWDLSGTIVHTQYFGPGTRLTVL.

This clonotype has ten or more counts. The rearrangement joins TRBV27 to TRBJ1-2; 10 nucleotides agree with TRBD1. Trimming at V came to 6 bases and at J to 8 bases, leaving 9 bases not matched to a gene. The CDR3 sequence is 14 residues long. From germline, CDR1 is MNHEY and CDR2 SMNVEV (reference sequence). For the CDR3, the DNA is TGTGCCAGCAGAATGACAGGGGGCGTGGGGGGCTACACCTTC. Amino acid sequence: CASRMTGGVGGYTF.

This clonotype was counted ten times or more. V usage is TRBV27 and J usage is TRBJ2-7; D unclear. The CDR3 is 14 residues long. Germline V gene data show CDR1 as MNHEY and CDR2 as SMNVEV (reference sequence). Trimming removed 0 bases at V and 4 bases at J, with 10 bases between. Here the CDR3 reads CASSLSRPMYEQYF. CDR3 bases: TGTGCCAGCAGTTTATCGAGACCGATGTACGAGCAGTACTTC.

This clonotype was seen ten or more times. The rearrangement joins TRBV6-2 or TRBV6-3 to TRBJ1-5; D unclear. The germline V gene has CDR1 MNHEY and CDR2 SVGEGT. Trimming stripped 2 bases from V and 8 bases from J, with 16 bases between. The CDR3 has 15 residues. CDR3 amino acids: CASSYPNILAEPQHF. CDR3 DNA sequence: TGTGCCAGCAGTTACCCGAACATCTTAGCGGAGCCCCAGCATTTT.

V is TRBV20-1 and J is TRBJ1-4, with 8 positions matching TRBD1. V dropped 1 base and J dropped 8; count of bases not matched to a gene: 6. CDR3 size: 14 residues. In germline, CDR1 is DFQATT, CDR2 SNEGSKA (reference sequence). Written as DNA, the CDR3 is TGCAGTGCTAGAGCGACAGGGGTCGAGGAAAAACTGTTTTTT. Translated: CSARATGVEEKLFF.

The J gene is TRBJ2-7, the V gene TRBV6-2 or TRBV6-3; no definite D call. Germline CDR1 is MNHEY and CDR2 is SVGEGT. V lost 7 bases and J 0 bases, leaving 13 bases between the germline ends. The CDR3 sequence is 14 residues long. Here the CDR3 DNA reads TGTGCCAGCAACGAAAACGGCGGCTCCTACGAGCAGTACTTC. It yields the protein CASNENGGSYEQYF.

This clonotype was seen repeatedly, ten times or more. The rearrangement links TRBV7-2 to TRBJ1-6; 8 positions match TRBD1. J gave up 6 bases and V 4 bases, and 5 bases lay outside the gene matches. There are 15 residues in the CDR3. CDR1 SGHTA and CDR2 FQGNSA come from the germline V gene. This CDR3 reads CASSSQGALNSPLHF. The CDR3 region has the DNA TGTGCCAGCAGCTCCCAGGGGGCCCTTAATTCACCCCTCCACTTT. Variable domain in full (rest from reference TRBV7-2 and TRBJ1-6): GAGVSQSPSNKVTEKGKDVELRCDPISGHTALYWYRQSLGQGLEFLIYFQGNSAPDKSGLPSDRFSAERTGGSVSTLTIQRTQQEDSAVYLCASSSQGALNSPLHFGNGTRLTVT.

This clonotype appeared many times. The rearrangement links TRBV12-3 or TRBV12-4 to TRBJ1-5; D call uncertain. V was shortened by 6 bases and J by 2 bases, with 11 bases between the two germline ends. There are 14 residues in the CDR3. CDR3 sequence reads: CASRGFLGNQPQHF. Here the CDR3 DNA reads TGTGCCAGCAGAGGATTCTTGGGCAATCAGCCCCAGCATTTT.

Many counts were recorded for this clonotype. CDR3 loop: CSVGQGGRELFF. CDR3 nucleotide sequence: TGCAGCGTTGGTCAGGGCGGGAGGGAGCTGTTTTTT. This chain connects TRBV29-1 to TRBJ2-2; weak D call: TRBD2 (6 bases). V dropped 4 bases and J dropped 9 bases, with 12 bases sitting between them. CDR1 is SQVTM and CDR2 is ANQGSEA in the germline V gene. The CDR3 is 12 residues long.

The sample holds many counts of this clonotype. The chain is built from TRBV12-3 or TRBV12-4 and TRBJ1-6, with D hard to call. V lost 3 bases to trimming and J lost 7 bases, with 13 bases between them. The CDR3 length is 15 residues. This chain's CDR3 is CASSFWGTGNSPLHF. In DNA, the CDR3 is TGTGCCAGCAGTTTTTGGGGTACCGGGAATTCACCCCTCCACTTT.

Ten or more counts support this clonotype. This chain uses TRBV4-3 with TRBJ2-4; tentatively, D is TRBD1 or TRBD2 (6 bases each). Germline loops: CDR1 LGHNA, CDR2 YSLEER. Trimming took 0 bases from V and 3 from J, leaving 12 bases between them. CDR3 length: 16 residues. CDR3 region: CASSQDLGGIKNIQYF. DNA for the CDR3: TGCGCCAGCAGCCAAGATCTGGGGGGCATCAAAAACATTCAGTACTTC.

This clonotype is termed medium-sized. The chain carries TRBV4-3 and TRBJ2-7; 9 nucleotides agree with TRBD1. CDR3 length equals 14 residues. V dropped 4 bases and J dropped 0; count of bases not matched to a gene: 1. Looked up from germline, CDR1 is LGHNA and CDR2 is YSLEER. For the CDR3, the DNA is TGCGCCAGCAGCCGGGACAGGGCCTCCTACGAGCAGTACTTC. Translating it yields CASSRDRASYEQYF.

This clonotype has a count of ten or more. The J gene is TRBJ1-1, the V gene TRBV20-1; D uncertain. CDR1 DFQATT and CDR2 SNEGSKA come from the germline V gene (reference sequence). The ends were cut back, 4 bases at V and 10 bases at J, with 13 bases in the middle. CDR3 length: 11 amino acids. The chain's CDR3 is CSAMVPSRAFF. CDR3 in DNA: TGCAGTGCTATGGTTCCATCCCGAGCTTTCTTT.

To note about this clonotype: Compared with germline, one end of the junction differs, possibly owing to a read error. V is TRBV5-1 and J is TRBJ1-1, with D unresolved. The CDR3 is 13 residues long. Germline V gene data show CDR1 as SGHRS and CDR2 as YFSETQ. The CDR3 DNA sequence: TGCGCCAGCGTGCAGGAACCATTCACTGAAGCTTCCTTT. Translating gives CASVQEPFTEASF. The full variable domain, rest sourced from reference TRBV5-1 and TRBJ1-1, is KAGVTQTPRYLIKTRGQQVTLSCSPISGHRSVSWYQQTPGQGLQFLFEYFSETQRNKGNFPGRFSGRQFSNSRSEMNVSTLELGDSALYLCASVQEPFTEASFGQGTRLTVV.

The table lists this clonotype with many counts. The chain has TRBV6-2 or TRBV6-3 and TRBJ1-5, with D uncertain. The CDR3 has 17 amino acids. From germline, CDR1 is MNHEY and CDR2 SVGEGT. Trimming took off 1 base at V and 9 bases at J, with 22 bases between the two ends. As DNA, the CDR3 is TGTGCCAGCAGTTACTTGCAGACGTCTATATTCAATTCGCCCCAGCATTTT. This encodes CASSYLQTSIFNSPQHF.

This clonotype was picked up a small number of times. The rearrangement links TRBV6-2 or TRBV6-3 to TRBJ2-3; D gene uncertain. Germline V lookup: CDR1 MNHEY, CDR2 SVGEGT. Trimming shortened V by 0 bases and J by 8 bases, and 6 bases separated the two germline ends. The CDR3 contains 12 residues. This CDR3 is CASSYSIATQYF. The CDR3 nucleotides read TGTGCCAGCAGTTACTCGATCGCTACGCAGTATTTT.

In this sample, this clonotype turned up many times. The chain has TRBV30 and TRBJ1-2; tentative D call: TRBD1 (5 bases). Deletions cut 8 bases from V and 8 bases from J, with 18 bases between. The CDR3 has 12 residues. The germline V gene has CDR1 GTSNPN and CDR2 SVGIG (reference sequence). CDR3 bases: TGTGCCGAGAGGGGCACTGACGGCGGCTACACCTTC. Amino acids: CAERGTDGGYTF.

This clonotype has ten or more counts. This chain joins TRBV4-3 and TRBJ2-3, with D hard to call. Germline-derived CDR1 and CDR2 are LGHNA and YSLEER. Trimming shortened V by 0 bases and J by 2 bases, and 9 bases separated the two germline ends. The CDR3 spans 15 residues. This chain's CDR3 is CASSQDPTLTDTQYF. In DNA form, the CDR3 reads TGCGCCAGCAGCCAAGATCCCACCCTCACAGATACGCAGTATTTT.

Ten or more counts support this clonotype. The chain has TRBV5-1 and TRBJ2-5; D remains ambiguous. The V and J ends lost 2 bases and 1 base respectively, with 9 bases between them. Germline loops: CDR1 SGHRS, CDR2 YFSETQ. The CDR3 runs to 14 residues. The CDR3 here is CASSFNGFQETQYF. The CDR3 region has the DNA TGCGCCAGCAGCTTTAATGGTTTCCAAGAGACCCAGTACTTC.

The rearrangement joins TRBV10-3 to TRBJ1-1; 9 positions agree with TRBD1. The J segment lost 3 bases and the V segment lost 6 bases, leaving 2 bases of the junction unmatched. CDR1 is ENHRY and CDR2 is SYGVKD in the germline V gene. The CDR3 consists of 13 residues. This CDR3 is CAIRRTGDTEAFF. CDR3 DNA: TGTGCCATCAGGCGGACAGGGGACACTGAAGCTTTCTTT.

This clonotype has ten or more counts. The chain links TRBV7-7 to TRBJ2-1; maybe TRBD2 (5 bases). With 5 bases removed from V and 5 bases from J, the gap between germline ends came to 16 bases. The CDR3 runs 15 residues. The V gene's germline CDR1 is SSHAT and CDR2 FNYEAQ (reference sequence). The CDR3 is CASSPAGYGDNEQFF. The CDR3 DNA is TGTGCCAGCAGCCCCGCCGGGTACGGGGACAATGAGCAGTTCTTC.

This clonotype was detected many times. The CDR3 DNA follows: TGTGCCAGCAGAAGGGGGGAGGAGACCCAGTACTTC. Its translation: CASRRGEETQYF. The rearrangement links TRBV6-1 to TRBJ2-5, with D perhaps TRBD1 or TRBD2 (6 bases each). V lost 6 bases and J 5 bases, leaving 10 bases between the germline ends. Germline V gene lookup returns CDR1 MNHNS and CDR2 SASEGT. The CDR3 runs to 12 residues.

This clonotype was seen many times. The chain has TRBV7-2 and TRBJ2-2, with 12 bases identical to TRBD1. The CDR3 has 16 residues. CDR1 and CDR2 (germline): SGHTA, FQGNSA. V lost 6 bases to trimming and J lost 7 bases; unmatched junction nucleotides: 9. The CDR3 bases are TGTGCCAGCAGTCTAGGGACAGGGGGCGCAGGCGGGGAGCTGTTTTTT. Translation gives CASSLGTGGAGGELFF.

This clonotype was recorded at least ten times. This CDR3 is CASELGFTYEQYF. DNA of the CDR3: TGTGCCAGCGAATTAGGGTTCACCTACGAGCAGTACTTC. V is TRBV2 and J is TRBJ2-7; D not resolved. CDR1 is SNHLY, CDR2 FYNNEI, per germline. The CDR3 contains 13 residues. Trimming removed 8 bases from V and 2 bases from J, with 13 bases in between.

V gene TRBV7-2 combines with J gene TRBJ1-1; D unresolved. CDR1 and CDR2 (germline): SGHTA, FQGNSA. The CDR3 loop spans 14 amino acids. V dropped 3 bases and J dropped 3 bases, with 11 bases sitting between them. CDR3 coding DNA: TGTGCCAGCAGCTTGGTCCCCTGTGACACTGAAGCTTTCTTT. Translating gives CASSLVPCDTEAFF.

This clonotype was seen many times. This CDR3 is CASSLYAGGFGDTQYF. For the CDR3, the DNA is TGTGCCAGCAGTTTATATGCGGGGGGCTTCGGAGATACGCAGTATTTT. This rearrangement joins TRBV27 to TRBJ2-3; 8 nucleotides align to TRBD2. With 1 base clipped from V and 5 bases from J, the junction kept 8 bases outside the gene matches. CDR1 and CDR2 from the germline V gene are MNHEY and SMNVEV (reference sequence). The CDR3 is 16 residues long.

This clonotype was found many times. This chain links TRBV12-3 or TRBV12-4 with TRBJ2-1, with a tentative D call TRBD2 (6 bases). V was cut by 7 bases and J by 2 bases, with 15 bases left in between. This CDR3 has 15 amino acids. CDR3 region: CASTTPGATYNEQFF. CDR3 in DNA: TGTGCCAGCACGACTCCGGGAGCGACCTACAATGAGCAGTTCTTC.

Comment on this clonotype: One junction end disagrees with the germline gene, perhaps due to a read error. The chain links TRBV5-1 to TRBJ1-2; D perhaps matches TRBD1 (5 bases). The CDR3 contains 15 residues. Per the germline V gene, CDR1 is SGHRS and CDR2 is YFSETQ. Here the CDR3 reads CASSLEGLSDYDYTF. In nucleotides, the CDR3 is TGCGCCAGCAGCCTTGAGGGACTTTCAGACTATGACTACACCTTC.

There are many counts of this clonotype. The chain combines TRBV18 with TRBJ2-1, with TRBD2 identical over 8 bases. Trimming took 1 base from V and 0 from J; bases not matched to a gene: 5. The length of the CDR3 is 17 residues. Germline V lookup: CDR1 KGHSH, CDR2 LQKENI. CDR3 residues: CASSPQQRGTSYNEQFF. The CDR3 region has the DNA TGTGCCAGCTCACCACAACAGCGGGGGACCTCCTACAATGAGCAGTTCTTC.